This T cell receptor (beta chain) emerged from a study of OX40 agonist ivuxolimab in advanced cancers. Whole-study results and caveats: In a subset of nonresponders, normalized T-cell clonal expansion was also low.

The data were produced by immunoSEQ multiplex PCR, yet TCRdb's version contains in-frame clones alone and is incomplete. Among about 85,000 clones, 84% were seen once, and the ten largest hold approximately 7%. In germline, CDR1 is MNHEY, CDR2 SVGAGI. J was trimmed by 6 bases and V by 10 bases; bases with no gene match: 4. CDR3 length: 12 amino acids. As regards this clone: Its antigen is undetermined.

This sample comprised CD4+ or CD8+ T cells sorted from blood, obtained in a trial of the OX40 agonist ivuxolimab. This TCR was recovered from an adult with an advanced solid tumor such as melanoma, head and neck, liver or kidney cancer. The chain carries TRBV6-5 and TRBJ2-4; TRBD1 aligns across 9 bases. CDR3 region: CATRDRVNIQYF. The CDR3 nucleotides read TGTGCCACAAGGGACAGGGTAAACATTCAGTACTTC.